The sequence of this T cell receptor (beta chain) was determined in a study of cytomegalovirus exposure and HLA in healthy donors. The study's findings and limits: With high specificity and sensitivity, the classifier reportedly diagnosed cytomegalovirus status.

These donors counted as nominally healthy when sampled, but unrecorded immune exposures were likely. The PCR had 60 Vbeta and 13 Jbeta primers. Data came from immunoSEQ multiplex PCR; TCRdb stores just in-frame clones and leaves some out. There are over 120,000 clones in the sample; about 80% occur only once, and roughly 1.4% lies in the top ten. To note about this clone: Its matching antigen is unknown.

Looked up from germline, CDR1 is LNHDA and CDR2 is SQIVND (reference sequence). Between the trimmed V and J ends, which lost 5 bases and 1 base, there was a span of 10 bases. The CDR3 totals 14 residues. The rearrangement links TRBV19 to TRBJ2-3; D may be TRBD2 (5 bases). The sequence was collected from a man aged 25 to 45 in good health and CMV-seropositive. Sequencing was done on a sample of PBMCs. The CDR3 is CASSFRTGTDTQYF. Here the CDR3 DNA reads TGTGCCAGTAGTTTCCGGACTGGCACAGATACGCAGTATTTT.